These 14 T cell receptor beta chains came from one sample sequenced in a study of cytomegalovirus exposure and HLA in healthy donors. Primers: 60 Vbeta forward and 13 Jbeta reverse. Some clones are missing from TCRdb's copy, which holds only in-frame ones; the method was immunoSEQ multiplex PCR. The sample has roughly 140,000 clones, 70% to 85% seen once; the top ten hold around 4.3%. Sequences were obtained from PBMCs. All receptors come from a man aged 35 to 55 in good health and CMV-seropositive.

J is TRBJ2-3 and V is TRBV5-4; the D gene is possibly TRBD2 (5 bases). The germline CDR1 and CDR2 sequences are SGHNT and YYREEE (reference sequence). The CDR3 totals 13 residues. V was trimmed by 3 bases and J by 4 bases, leaving 9 bases between them. The CDR3 loop reads CASSYAGADTQYF. The CDR3 nucleotides are TGTGCCAGCAGCTATGCCGGGGCAGATACGCAGTATTTT.

Only a few counts were recorded for this clone. The rearrangement uses TRBV19 and TRBJ2-7; 8 bases are a match to TRBD1. Germline lookup yields CDR1 LNHDA and CDR2 SQIVND (reference sequence). CDR3 size: 13 residues. Trimming at V came to 3 bases and at J to 6 bases, leaving 4 bases not matched to a gene. The CDR3 nucleotides read TGTGCCAGTAGTATGTATACAGGGGGCGAGCAGTACTTC. Its translation: CASSMYTGGEQYF.

V gene TRBV7-8 combines with J gene TRBJ2-7; TRBD1 might be the D (5 bases). Deletions cut 6 bases from V and 7 bases from J, with 10 bases between. This CDR3 is 11 amino acids long. CDR1 is SGHVS, CDR2 FQNEAQ, per germline. The CDR3 DNA follows: TGTGCCAGCAGGTTAAAGGGGGAGCAGTACTTC. This encodes CASRLKGEQYF.

V is TRBV19 and J is TRBJ1-2; 11 nucleotides align to TRBD1. In germline, CDR1 is LNHDA, CDR2 SQIVND (reference sequence). The CDR3 is made up of 14 amino acids. V shed 5 bases and J 4 bases; nucleotides not matched to a gene: 3. CDR3 DNA: TGTGCCAGTAGTCTGGGACAGGGGGGCTATGGCTACACCTTC. This gives the protein CASSLGQGGYGYTF.

This clone was seen once. The rearrangement links TRBV5-6 to TRBJ1-1, with D perhaps matching TRBD1 (6 bases). The CDR3 runs to 15 residues. V was shortened by 0 bases and J by 4 bases, with 13 bases between the two germline ends. CDR1 is SGHDT and CDR2 is YYEEEE in the germline V gene. CDR3 DNA: TGTGCCAGCAGCTTGGGGTTAACAGGGAGCACTGAAGCTTTCTTT. Its protein is CASSLGLTGSTEAFF. The entire variable domain, with the rest obtained from reference TRBV5-6 and TRBJ1-1, is as follows: DAGVTQSPTHLIKTRGQQVTLRCSPKSGHDTVSWYQQALGQGPQFIFQYYEEEERQRGNFPDRFSGHQFPNYSSELNVNALLLGDSALYLCASSLGLTGSTEAFFGQGTRLTVV.

The count of this clone is one. The gene calls are TRBV2 and TRBJ1-1; TRBD1 aligns across 7 bases. The CDR3 length is 13 residues. Unmatched junction bases numbered 13, after V lost 7 bases and J lost 11 bases. Germline V gives CDR1 SNHLY, CDR2 FYNNEI. The DNA for the CDR3 is TGTGCCAGCACCCTAGGGGGCGCGGATGTGGCTTTCTTT. This translates into CASTLGGADVAFF.

The chain recombines TRBV11-2 with TRBJ2-4, with D maybe TRBD2 (6 bases). Trimming pared 3 bases from V and 6 bases from J, leaving 9 bases between. The CDR3 runs 13 residues. The germline CDR1 and CDR2 sequences are SGHAT and FQNNGV. DNA of the CDR3: TGTGCCAGCAGCTTTTCCGGGGGAAACATTCAGTACTTC. This codes for CASSFSGGNIQYF.

This clone appeared once. The CDR3 protein is CASSLGGGGQPQHF. CDR3 in DNA: TGTGCCAGCAGCTTAGGAGGGGGCGGTCAGCCCCAGCATTTT. The chain employs TRBV7-3 and TRBJ1-5, with 7 bases fitting TRBD1. Looked up from germline, CDR1 is SGHTA and CDR2 is FQGTGA. V shed 2 bases and J 6 bases; nucleotides not matched to a gene: 4. This CDR3 is 14 amino acids long.

Only a few counts were recorded for this clone. The chain combines TRBV4-1 with TRBJ1-1, with 7 bases matching TRBD1. There are 16 residues in the CDR3. CDR1 and CDR2 (germline): MGHRA, YSYEKL. After removal of 0 bases from V and 3 bases from J, the junction contained 7 bases not matched to a gene. This chain's CDR3 is CASSQDPGGPDTEAFF. The DNA for the CDR3 is TGCGCCAGCAGCCAAGATCCAGGGGGGCCGGACACTGAAGCTTTCTTT.

This sequence joins TRBV5-6 and TRBJ2-7, with D possibly TRBD1 on 6 matching bases. V was trimmed by 1 base and J by 5 bases, leaving 10 bases between them. The CDR3 is 13 residues long. Germline CDR1 is SGHDT and CDR2 is YYEEEE. The CDR3 spells CASSLKSGDEQYF. Here the CDR3 DNA reads TGTGCCAGCAGCTTGAAGTCAGGGGACGAGCAGTACTTC.

This clone has just one count. The rearrangement joins TRBV10-2 to TRBJ2-7, with a possible D match to TRBD1 (5 bases). The germline V and J ends were trimmed by 2 bases and 2 bases, with 13 bases remaining between them. The CDR3 sequence is 15 residues long. Germline V gene sequence: CDR1 WSHSY, CDR2 SAAADI. The CDR3 sequence: CASSEVGQPTYEQYF. The CDR3, as DNA: TGCGCCAGCAGTGAGGTGGGGCAGCCTACCTACGAGCAGTACTTC.

The chain links TRBV5-4 to TRBJ1-2; weak D call: TRBD1 (6 bases). This CDR3 is built from 14 residues. The V end lost 3 bases, the J end lost 2 bases, and 11 bases lay between the germline ends. CDR1 and CDR2 from the germline V gene are SGHNT and YYREEE (reference sequence). CDR3 DNA sequence: TGTGCCAGCAGCTCGCCGGGACAAAACTATGGCTACACCTTC. This gives the protein CASSSPGQNYGYTF. The full variable domain, completed using reference TRBV5-4 and TRBJ1-2, is ETGVTQSPTHLIKTRGQQVTLRCSSQSGHNTVSWYQQALGQGPQFIFQYYREEENGRGNFPPRFSGLQFPNYSSELNVNALELDDSALYLCASSSPGQNYGYTFGSGTRLTVV.

This chain links TRBV4-1 with TRBJ2-7; tentatively, D is TRBD1 (6 bases). Germline CDR1 is MGHRA and CDR2 is YSYEKL. The V gene lost 5 bases and the J gene lost 7 bases, with 12 bases spanning the gap. This CDR3 spans 12 amino acids. As DNA, the CDR3 is TGCGCCAGCAGCGCCCCCACAGGGGAGCAGTACTTC. It yields the protein CASSAPTGEQYF.

The chain couples TRBV27 to TRBJ1-2; 9 bases fit TRBD1. CDR1 is MNHEY and CDR2 is SMNVEV in the germline V gene (reference sequence). The V and J ends lost 6 bases and 7 bases, in that order; junction bases with no gene match: 12. The length of the CDR3 is 15 residues. CDR3: CASRDLGQGWGGYTF. The CDR3 region has the DNA TGTGCCAGCAGGGACCTCGGACAGGGGTGGGGTGGCTACACCTTC.